What follows is one TCR beta chain and its context. The protocol was immunoSEQ multiplex PCR, while the TCRdb copy is restricted to in-frame clones and leaves out a portion. The sample lists about 15,000 clones; over 75% were seen once. This specimen comes from a study of T cells in tumors after PD-1 blockade. CDR1 is GTSNPN and CDR2 is SVGIG in the germline V gene (reference sequence). The CDR3 consists of 16 residues. V dropped 0 bases and J dropped 3 bases, with 18 bases sitting between them. V gene TRBV30 combines with J gene TRBJ2-7; possible D gene TRBD2, 5 bases. This clonotype originated in a human donor with basal cell carcinoma. The sample consisted of PBMCs, taken after anti-PD-1 treatment. In DNA form, the CDR3 reads TGTGCCTGGAGTGTCGGGGTCACCGGGATAGGCTACGAGCAGTACTTC. Amino acids: CAWSVGVTGIGYEQYF. Full variable domain (missing parts from reference TRBV30 and TRBJ2-7): SQTIHQWPATLVQPVGSPLSLECTVEGTSNPNLYWYRQAAGRGLQLLFYSVGIGQISSEVPQNLSASRPQDRQFILSSKKLLLSDSGFYLCAWSVGVTGIGYEQYFGPGTRLTVT.